This T cell receptor beta chain came from a study of T cells after yellow fever vaccination. This clonotype was found many times. Its antigen is not known. By 5'RACE template switching, TCR cDNA was produced, with a universal primer site and UMIs added in the process. TCRdb re-derived calls from the 5' RACE reads in MiXCR, one entry per CDR3 protein. Of a few hundred thousand distinct CDR3 sequences listed, 8.7% were seen once; the top ten hold about 20%. The CDR3 sequence is 14 residues long. Looked up from germline, CDR1 is MGHRA and CDR2 is YSYEKL. Trimming took off 0 bases at V and 4 bases at J, with 9 bases between the two ends. Regarding the study as a whole: Among all clonotypes, a small share was observed in both CD4 and CD8 compartments. Booster samples showed a return of most primary-vaccination clones (around 95% CD4, 85% to 90% CD8).

This receptor was identified in a man aged 18 to 29 who received the YFV17D yellow fever vaccine. V usage is TRBV4-1 and J usage is TRBJ2-5, with D maybe TRBD1 (5 bases). Specimen: PBMCs, collected on the day of the first yellow fever vaccination. The CDR3 loop is CASSQDPRVETQYF. The CDR3 bases are TGCGCCAGCAGCCAAGATCCCAGGGTAGAGACCCAGTACTTC.